These 6 T cell receptor beta chains were sequenced from one sample in a study of blood T cell repertoires in COVID-19. Produced via immunoSEQ multiplex PCR; TCRdb's table is partial and in-frame only. The table lists approximately 83,000 clones, 77% of them singletons. Sequencing was carried out using peripheral blood. The receptors stem from an elderly woman with acute or convalescent COVID-19.

The chain has TRBV9 and TRBJ2-2; D gene ambiguous. Trimming took off 4 bases at V and 1 base at J, with 14 bases between the two ends. The CDR3 runs to 16 residues. Germline V gives CDR1 SGDLS, CDR2 YYNGEE. CDR3 coding DNA: TGTGCCAGCAGCCTCGACTTCCCGGGGAACACCGGGGAGCTGTTTTTT. Translated, it gives CASSLDFPGNTGELFF. The full variable domain, completed using reference TRBV9 and TRBJ2-2, is DSGVTQTPKHLITATGQRVTLRCSPRSGDLSVYWYQQSLDQGLQFLIQYYNGEERAKGNILERFSAQQFPDLHSELNLSSLELGDSALYFCASSLDFPGNTGELFFGEGSRLTVL.

As regards this clone: The sample carries other DNA sequences with the same CDR3. The chain uses TRBV19 and TRBJ2-1; a possible D gene is TRBD2 (7 bases). CDR3 length: 17 residues. The V end was cut by 4 bases, the J end by 0 bases, with 16 bases between. Germline V CDR1 and CDR2: LNHDA, SQIVND (reference sequence). The CDR3 bases are TGTGCCAGTAGTACGGGGGGCGGGAGCTACTCCTACAATGAGCAGTTCTTC. Protein product: CASSTGGGSYSYNEQFF.

The rearrangement uses TRBV29-1 and TRBJ2-1; D remains unclear. The CDR3 is 14 amino acids. Germline CDR1 is SQVTM and CDR2 is ANQGSEA. The V and J ends lost 4 bases and 3 bases respectively, with 13 bases between them. The CDR3 region is CSVASQINYNEQFF. The CDR3 DNA reads TGCAGCGTTGCGTCACAGATTAACTACAATGAGCAGTTCTTC.

The J gene is TRBJ1-1, the V gene TRBV6-5; possible D gene TRBD1, 5 bases. CDR3 length equals 16 residues. With 0 bases removed from V and 5 bases from J, the gap between germline ends came to 16 bases. Germline lookup yields CDR1 MNHEY and CDR2 SVGAGI. The CDR3 is CASSYSGYRGDTEAFF. The DNA of the CDR3 is TGTGCCAGCAGTTACTCGGGATATAGGGGCGATACTGAAGCTTTCTTT.

The rearrangement uses TRBV5-6 and TRBJ1-4, with D uncertain. V lost 5 bases and J lost 3, with 14 bases in between. Per the germline V gene, CDR1 is SGHDT and CDR2 is YYEEEE. The CDR3 consists of 15 residues. DNA of the CDR3: TGTGCCAGCAGGGAATTAAGTGGAGCTAATGAAAAACTGTTTTTT. It codes for CASRELSGANEKLFF. Using reference TRBV5-6 and TRBJ1-4 for the parts outside the CDR3, the full variable domain is DAGVTQSPTHLIKTRGQQVTLRCSPKSGHDTVSWYQQALGQGPQFIFQYYEEEERQRGNFPDRFSGHQFPNYSSELNVNALLLGDSALYLCASRELSGANEKLFFGSGTQLSVL.

CDR3: CAWSVPPGGYGYTF. The DNA for the CDR3 is TGTGCCTGGAGTGTCCCCCCGGGTGGCTATGGCTACACCTTC. V gene TRBV30 combines with J gene TRBJ1-2; D is undetermined. CDR3 length: 14 amino acids. Trimming cost V 0 bases and J 4 bases, with 12 bases left between them. In germline, CDR1 is GTSNPN, CDR2 SVGIG (reference sequence).